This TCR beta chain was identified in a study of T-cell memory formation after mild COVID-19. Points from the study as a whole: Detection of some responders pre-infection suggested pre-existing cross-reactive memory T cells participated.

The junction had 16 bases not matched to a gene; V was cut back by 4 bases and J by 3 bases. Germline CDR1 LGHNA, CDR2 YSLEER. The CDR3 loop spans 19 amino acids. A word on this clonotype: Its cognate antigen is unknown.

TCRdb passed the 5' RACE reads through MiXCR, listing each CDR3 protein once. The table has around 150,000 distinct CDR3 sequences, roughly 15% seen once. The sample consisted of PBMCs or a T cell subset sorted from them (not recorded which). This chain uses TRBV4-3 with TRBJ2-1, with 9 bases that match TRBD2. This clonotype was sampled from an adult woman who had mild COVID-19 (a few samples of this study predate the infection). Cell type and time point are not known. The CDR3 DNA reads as TGCGCCAGCAGCCGACCGACTAGCGGCCTTGGTCGGGGCTACAATGAGCAGTTCTTC. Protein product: CASSRPTSGLGRGYNEQFF.